These 5 T cell receptor beta chains share one sample of origin, sequenced in a study of graft-versus-host responses after intestinal transplantation. Measured with immunoSEQ multiplex PCR; TCRdb has only the in-frame clones, and not every one. The table shows 12,000 to 15,000 clones, with approximately 30% occurring only once. With about 200,000 irradiated, violet-dye-labeled stimulator cells, about 200,000 CFSE-labeled responder cells were plated. Sample: alloreactive CD8+ T cells from a mixed lymphocyte reaction culture, taken before intestinal transplant. This sample's subset: CFSE-low proliferating T cells sorted from roughly six-day pre-transplant mixed lymphocyte reaction (GvH or HvG direction). These receptors all come from a human patient who received an intestinal transplant.

The table lists this clone with a few counts. The rearrangement uses TRBV2 and TRBJ2-5; 9 nucleotides align to TRBD1. Germline CDR1 is SNHLY and CDR2 is FYNNEI. The CDR3 is made up of 16 amino acids. J lost 2 bases, V lost 6 bases, and 10 bases had no gene match. The CDR3 loop reads CASRGRQGGWQETQYF. CDR3 bases: TGTGCCAGCAGAGGAAGACAGGGGGGTTGGCAAGAGACCCAGTACTTC.

The chain has TRBV7-2 and TRBJ2-4; 9 positions match TRBD1. CDR1 is SGHTA and CDR2 is FQGNSA in the germline V gene. V lost 5 bases to trimming and J lost 1 base; unmatched junction nucleotides: 9. The CDR3 sequence is 17 residues long. CDR3 amino acids: CASSQDRGTLAKNIQYF. The DNA for the CDR3 is TGTGCCAGCAGCCAGGACAGGGGTACGTTGGCCAAAAACATTCAGTACTTC.

This clone was seen only a few times. The rearrangement uses TRBV27 and TRBJ2-1, with D possibly TRBD2 on 6 matching bases. CDR3 length equals 14 residues. Germline V CDR1 and CDR2: MNHEY, SMNVEV (reference sequence). Trimming pared 6 bases from V and 0 bases from J, leaving 9 bases between. This CDR3 is CASREGSSYNEQFF. DNA of the CDR3: TGTGCCAGCAGGGAGGGGAGCTCCTACAATGAGCAGTTCTTC.

This clone occurred a few times. The rearrangement links TRBV7-9 to TRBJ1-1; the D gene is possibly TRBD1 (5 bases). The CDR3 length is 12 residues. Germline V gene lookup returns CDR1 SEHNR and CDR2 FQNEAQ (reference sequence). V lost 6 bases, J lost 6 bases, and 11 bases lay in between. The CDR3 bases are TGTGCCAGCAGTTCGACAGCTCCTGAAGCTTTCTTT. This sequence encodes CASSSTAPEAFF.

This clone turned up a few times. J is TRBJ2-7 and V is TRBV4-3, with 9 positions matching TRBD1. Germline CDR1 and CDR2: LGHNA and YSLEER. The CDR3 runs 16 residues. V trimming: 0 bases; J trimming: 5 bases; junction bases outside the gene matches: 8. As DNA, the CDR3 is TGCGCCAGCAGCCAAGATCGGGGGACAGGGAGAAACGAGCAGTACTTC. Its translation: CASSQDRGTGRNEQYF.